This record looks at one T cell receptor (beta chain) sequence and its context. The sample originates from a study of control samples from healthy donors and cancer patients. Trimming left V 0 bases short and J 2 bases short, with 5 bases between. This CDR3 is built from 13 residues. The V gene's germline CDR1 is ENHRY and CDR2 SYGVKD. The assay was immunoSEQ multiplex PCR, and TCRdb's table has in-frame clones only and misses some. The sample yields approximately 80,000 clones, 91% seen once. The source of this sequence is a young man in good health. This chain joins TRBV10-3 and TRBJ2-7; D is uncertain. The sequencing input was blood. CDR3 residues: CAISESVAYEQYF. The CDR3, as DNA: TGTGCCATCAGTGAGTCTGTGGCCTACGAGCAGTACTTC.